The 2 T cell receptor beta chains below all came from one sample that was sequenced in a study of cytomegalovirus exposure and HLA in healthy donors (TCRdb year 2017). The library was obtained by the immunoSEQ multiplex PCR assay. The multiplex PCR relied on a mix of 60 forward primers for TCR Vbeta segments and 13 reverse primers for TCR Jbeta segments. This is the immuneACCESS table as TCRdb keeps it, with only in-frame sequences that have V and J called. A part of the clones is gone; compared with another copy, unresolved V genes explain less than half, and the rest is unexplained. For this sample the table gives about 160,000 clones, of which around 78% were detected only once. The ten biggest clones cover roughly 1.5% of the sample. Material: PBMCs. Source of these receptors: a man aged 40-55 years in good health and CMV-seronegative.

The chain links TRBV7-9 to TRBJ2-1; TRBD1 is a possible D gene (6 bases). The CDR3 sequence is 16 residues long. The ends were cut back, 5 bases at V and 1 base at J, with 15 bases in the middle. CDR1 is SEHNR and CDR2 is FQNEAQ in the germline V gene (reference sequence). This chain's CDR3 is CASSRQDSASYNEQFF. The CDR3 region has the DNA TGTGCCAGCAGCCGACAGGACTCTGCTTCCTACAATGAGCAGTTCTTC.

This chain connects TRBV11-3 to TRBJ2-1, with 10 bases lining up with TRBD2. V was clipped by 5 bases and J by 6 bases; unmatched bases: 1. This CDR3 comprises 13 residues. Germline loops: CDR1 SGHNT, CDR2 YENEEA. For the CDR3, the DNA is TGTGCCAGCAGCCGGACTAGCGGCAATGAGCAGTTCTTC. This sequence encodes CASSRTSGNEQFF.